This TCR beta chain was retrieved from a study of monozygotic twins with inflammatory bowel disease. The UMIs contained a 6-nucleotide sample barcode. They were added by template switching during cDNA synthesis. TCRdb re-called the 5' RACE reads and catalogs CDR3 proteins one per entry, DNA excluded. Listed are around 150,000 distinct CDR3 sequences; 2.8% falls within the top ten. The CDR3 covers 14 residues. The TCR comes from a human donor with ulcerative colitis or Crohn's disease, or a healthy co-twin of an affected twin (not recorded which). Source material: blood. This rearrangement joins TRBV12-3 or TRBV12-4 to TRBJ1-3. The CDR3 is CASRIMSFGNTIYF.